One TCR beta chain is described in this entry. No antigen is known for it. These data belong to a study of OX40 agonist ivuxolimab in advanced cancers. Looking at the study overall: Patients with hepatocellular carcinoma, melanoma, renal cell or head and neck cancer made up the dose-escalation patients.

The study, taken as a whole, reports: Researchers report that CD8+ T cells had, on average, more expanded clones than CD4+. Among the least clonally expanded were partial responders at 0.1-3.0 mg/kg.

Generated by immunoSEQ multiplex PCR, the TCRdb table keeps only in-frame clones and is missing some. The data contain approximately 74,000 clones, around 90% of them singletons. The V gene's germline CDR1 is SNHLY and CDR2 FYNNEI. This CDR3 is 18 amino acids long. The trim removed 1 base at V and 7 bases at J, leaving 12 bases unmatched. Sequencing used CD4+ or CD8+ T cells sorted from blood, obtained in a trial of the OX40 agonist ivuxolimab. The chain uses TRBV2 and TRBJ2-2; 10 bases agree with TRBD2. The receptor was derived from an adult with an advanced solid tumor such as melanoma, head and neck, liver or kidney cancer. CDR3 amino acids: CASSEGRASGGVGGELFF. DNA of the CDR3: TGTGCCAGCAGTGAAGGTCGGGCTAGCGGGGGTGTAGGCGGGGAGCTGTTTTTT.